The next 31 T cell receptor beta chains were all read from a single sample in a study of patients and donors after allogeneic stem cell transplantation (dated by TCRdb to the early 2020s). The library was prepared using RT-PCR. Reads for this sample came from a NextSeq 550. TCRdb applied fastp at Q25 and MiXCR to the public reads, then kept only in-frame beta chains. When rows share a CDR3 protein, they turn into one entry using the most common DNA and genes. The sample table records approximately 98,000 distinct CDR3 sequences; 35% of these occur just once. 27% of the sample is held by the ten biggest clonotypes. Input material: blood, either unsorted or a sorted T cell fraction (not recorded which). The receptors derive from a human donor who was either an allogeneic HSCT recipient or a stem cell or donor lymphocyte infusion donor (not recorded which). It is not recorded whose cells these are; they may come from a transplant donor.

This clonotype was observed a handful of times. The chain uses TRBV28 and TRBJ2-7; possible D gene TRBD1, 6 bases. Germline V CDR1 and CDR2: MDHEN, SYDVKM. The germline V and J ends were trimmed by 6 bases and 2 bases, with 23 bases remaining between them. This CDR3 is built from 17 residues. This chain's CDR3 is CASRPGVLGILPYEQYF. In nucleotides, the CDR3 is TGTGCCAGCAGACCAGGGGTACTGGGGATCCTCCCCTACGAGCAGTACTTC.

The V call is TRBV21-1, the J call TRBJ2-4; the D call in the table, TRBD1, was not verified against the DNA. TRBV21-1 is described as a pseudogene. The CDR3 is made up of 16 amino acids. In DNA form, the CDR3 reads TGTGCCAGCAGCAAGGGGAATAGACAGATACGAAACATTCAGTACTTC. This sequence encodes CASSKGNRQIRNIQYF.

This clonotype appeared a few times. The rearrangement uses TRBV10-3 and TRBJ1-1, with D tentatively TRBD1 (5 bases). The V and J ends lost 5 bases and 1 base respectively, with 8 bases between them. This CDR3 has 13 residues. Germline CDR1 ENHRY, CDR2 SYGVKD. CDR3 amino acids: CAISNDRNTEAFF. The CDR3 DNA follows: TGTGCCATCAGTAACGACAGGAACACTGAAGCTTTCTTT.

The chain joins TRBV11-3 to TRBJ1-3; D call uncertain. CDR3 length: 15 amino acids. Germline V gene data show CDR1 as SGHNT and CDR2 as YENEEA. V shed 5 bases and J shed 0 bases, with 11 bases lying between them. The chain's CDR3 is CASSAYTHSGNTIYF. For the CDR3, the DNA is TGTGCCAGCAGCGCCTACACTCACTCTGGAAACACCATATATTTT.

This clonotype occurred once. The missing conserved phenylalanine or tryptophan at the end of this CDR3 makes a read error likely. The V and J genes are TRBV12-3 or TRBV12-4 and TRBJ2-1, with D uncertain. V was pared by 6 bases and J by 10 bases, with 10 bases between. The CDR3 consists of 11 residues. CDR3 residues: CASSLYEEQFS. In nucleotides, the CDR3 is TGTGCCAGCAGCCTGTATGAGGAGCAGTTCTCC.

Only a few counts were recorded for this clonotype. The rearrangement joins TRBV30 to TRBJ1-3; D is unresolved. Germline assignment: CDR1 GTSNPN and CDR2 SVGIG (reference sequence). V lost 3 bases and J lost 2, with 14 bases in between. This CDR3 comprises 15 residues. CDR3 amino acids: CAWRAGKRAGNTIYF. The CDR3 bases are TGTGCCTGGAGAGCCGGGAAGAGGGCTGGAAACACCATATATTTT.

V gene TRBV7-2 combines with J gene TRBJ1-1, with TRBD1 matching over 7 bases. The trim removed 5 bases at V and 6 bases at J, leaving 15 bases unmatched. Germline CDR1 reads SGHTA; CDR2 reads FQGNSA. The CDR3 sequence is 16 residues long. The CDR3 DNA sequence: TGTGCCAGCAGCCGGATACCGGGACAGCTAAAATCTGAAGCTTTCTTT. Encoded protein: CASSRIPGQLKSEAFF.

The chain employs TRBV2 and TRBJ2-7, with D possibly called TRBD1 or TRBD2 (5 bases each). The CDR3 sequence is 14 residues long. Trimming removed 3 bases at V and 3 bases at J, with 12 bases between. Germline V gene data show CDR1 as SNHLY and CDR2 as FYNNEI. The CDR3 is CASSEGDGIYEQYF. CDR3 DNA sequence: TGTGCCAGCAGTGAGGGGGACGGTATCTACGAGCAGTACTTC.

This clonotype was seen a handful of times. The chain employs TRBV28 and TRBJ1-1; no definite D call. The CDR3 totals 14 residues. V was shortened by 6 bases and J by 6 bases, with 17 bases between the two germline ends. Per germline, CDR1 MDHEN and CDR2 SYDVKM. CDR3 region: CASSRLLDGSEAFF. DNA of the CDR3: TGTGCCAGCAGCCGATTGCTGGACGGCTCTGAAGCTTTCTTT.

The chain carries TRBV10-3 and TRBJ1-2; 7 bases align to TRBD1. V gave up 0 bases and J gave up 3 bases; unmatched junction bases: 1. Germline V CDR1 and CDR2: ENHRY, SYGVKD. CDR3 length: 14 residues. CDR3 bases: TGTGCCATCAGTGAGTCGAGGGGGCACTATGGCTACACCTTC. Encoded protein: CAISESRGHYGYTF.

V gene TRBV5-1 combines with J gene TRBJ2-5, with 8 positions matching TRBD2. With V trimmed by 0 bases and J by 2 bases, 9 bases remained unmatched. The CDR3 length is 17 residues. Germline-derived CDR1 and CDR2 are SGHRS and YFSETQ. CDR3 residues: CASSLGATSGGQETQYF. The CDR3 nucleotides read TGCGCCAGCAGCTTGGGGGCCACTAGCGGAGGTCAAGAGACCCAGTACTTC.

This clonotype was recorded a few times. CDR3 DNA sequence: TGCGCCAGCAGCCATTGGCGGGGGACAGATACGCAGTATTTT. Protein product: CASSHWRGTDTQYF. V is TRBV4-3 and J is TRBJ2-3; the match to TRBD2 covers 7 bases. This CDR3 has 14 residues. After removal of 3 bases from V and 3 bases from J, the junction contained 3 bases not matched to a gene. Germline V lookup: CDR1 LGHNA, CDR2 YSLEER.

The J gene is TRBJ1-2, the V gene TRBV10-3; 10 bases match TRBD1. In germline, CDR1 is ENHRY, CDR2 SYGVKD. The CDR3 has 14 residues. V lost 0 bases to trimming and J lost 8 bases; unmatched junction nucleotides: 3. The chain's CDR3 is CAISESGQGGGYTF. For the CDR3, the DNA is TGTGCCATCAGTGAGTCCGGACAGGGGGGCGGCTACACCTTC.

This clonotype was counted a few times. The chain combines TRBV5-1 with TRBJ1-2; the D gene is possibly TRBD1 (5 bases). CDR3 length: 16 residues. Germline V lookup: CDR1 SGHRS, CDR2 YFSETQ. Trimming removed 1 base at V and 2 bases at J, with 15 bases between. As DNA, the CDR3 is TGCGCCAGCAGCTTGTGGCCTCAGGGTTCGAACTATGGCTACACCTTC. Protein: CASSLWPQGSNYGYTF. Full variable domain (rest looked up from reference TRBV5-1 and TRBJ1-2): KAGVTQTPRYLIKTRGQQVTLSCSPISGHRSVSWYQQTPGQGLQFLFEYFSETQRNKGNFPGRFSGRQFSNSRSEMNVSTLELGDSALYLCASSLWPQGSNYGYTFGSGTRLTVV.

Ten or more counts support this clonotype. This chain connects TRBV12-3 or TRBV12-4 to TRBJ1-2; the D is unclear. This CDR3 spans 15 amino acids. Trimming shortened V by 7 bases and J by 6 bases, and 21 bases separated the two germline ends. The CDR3 DNA reads as TGTGCCAGCACCTCGGTTCGGGAGAGCAGGCATGGCTACACCTTC. It yields the protein CASTSVRESRHGYTF.

The rearrangement links TRBV4-2 to TRBJ2-7; D is possibly TRBD1 (5 bases). Deletions cut 0 bases from V and 7 bases from J, with 13 bases between. This CDR3 is built from 14 residues. The germline V gene encodes CDR1 LGHNA and CDR2 YNFKEQ. CDR3 sequence reads: CASSQESRGGEQYF. Here the CDR3 DNA reads TGTGCCAGCAGCCAAGAGTCTAGGGGCGGTGAGCAGTACTTC.

Only a few counts were recorded for this clonotype. The V gene is TRBV6-1, the J gene TRBJ1-1; D remains unclear. CDR3 size: 10 residues. V lost 7 bases and J 3 bases, leaving 3 bases between the germline ends. Germline V gene data show CDR1 as MNHNS and CDR2 as SASEGT. The CDR3 nucleotides are TGTGCCAGCATTGACACTGAAGCTTTCTTT. Its protein is CASIDTEAFF.

There are a few counts of this clonotype. This chain links TRBV3-1 with TRBJ2-7, with 7 bases identical to TRBD2. The CDR3 has 15 residues. Germline loops: CDR1 LGHDT, CDR2 YNNKEL (reference sequence). With V trimmed by 0 bases and J by 3 bases, 5 bases remained unmatched. In DNA, the CDR3 is TGTGCCAGCAGCCAAGATCAGCTAGCGGTCTACGAGCAGTACTTC. It codes for CASSQDQLAVYEQYF.

The J gene is TRBJ2-1, the V gene TRBV20-1, with 8 bases fitting TRBD2. The CDR3 runs 14 residues. In germline, CDR1 is DFQATT, CDR2 SNEGSKA (reference sequence). V lost 3 bases and J lost 9; bases outside the gene matches: 10. CDR3 sequence (DNA): TGCAGTGCTAGCGGTAGCGGGGTCCTTGGTGAGCAGTTCTTC. Its translation is CSASGSGVLGEQFF.

The chain uses TRBV20-1 and TRBJ1-2, with D possibly TRBD1 on 6 matching bases. Between the trimmed V and J ends, which lost 0 bases and 7 bases, there was a span of 15 bases. Germline V CDR1 and CDR2: DFQATT, SNEGSKA (reference sequence). The CDR3 runs 14 residues. CDR3 region: CSARDIQGSGGYTF. CDR3 DNA sequence: TGCAGTGCTAGAGATATACAGGGTAGTGGTGGCTACACCTTC.

This chain connects TRBV10-3 to TRBJ2-3, with 7 bases lining up with TRBD1. Trimming cost V 11 bases and J 0 bases; bases outside gene matches: 8. Germline CDR1 and CDR2: ENHRY and SYGVKD. The CDR3 sequence is 14 residues long. DNA for the CDR3: TGTGCCGCTTCTTCGGGACAGAGCACAGATACGCAGTATTTT. Translated: CAASSGQSTDTQYF.

The chain recombines TRBV6-5 with TRBJ2-5; a weak D match, TRBD1 (6 bases). The germline V gene has CDR1 MNHEY and CDR2 SVGAGI. The ends were cut back, 2 bases at V and 7 bases at J, with 11 bases in the middle. The CDR3 extends over 13 amino acids. The CDR3 nucleotides read TGTGCCAGCAGTTACCAGGGGTGGGCGACCCAGTACTTC. It encodes CASSYQGWATQYF.

This chain connects TRBV4-2 to TRBJ1-3, with no clear D. Germline V gives CDR1 LGHNA, CDR2 YNFKEQ. The length of the CDR3 is 13 residues. Trimming shortened V by 1 base and J by 4 bases, and 5 bases separated the two germline ends. The DNA for the CDR3 is TGTGCCAGCAGCCAAGGACGAGGAAACACCATATATTTT. This encodes CASSQGRGNTIYF.

This clonotype was detected only a few times. V gene TRBV12-3 or TRBV12-4 combines with J gene TRBJ1-1; no definite D call. Trimming pared 5 bases from V and 2 bases from J, leaving 9 bases between. This CDR3 comprises 13 residues. CDR3 coding DNA: TGTGCCAGCAGTATCCTCCGTAACACTGAAGCTTTCTTT. It translates to CASSILRNTEAFF.

This clonotype was seen more than once but under ten times. The J gene is TRBJ2-5, the V gene TRBV12-3 or TRBV12-4; D might be TRBD1 or TRBD2, each matching 6 bases. The V gene lost 7 bases and the J gene lost 5 bases, with 20 bases spanning the gap. This CDR3 region has 15 residues. The CDR3 DNA sequence: TGTGCCAGCACCCCTATCTCGGGGGCTTGGGAGACCCAGTACTTC. This translates into CASTPISGAWETQYF.

This clonotype showed up just a few times. CDR3 loop: CASSLGGSGRKYEQFF. The DNA of the CDR3 is TGTGCCAGCAGTTTAGGCGGTAGCGGGAGAAAGTATGAGCAGTTCTTC. This chain connects TRBV12-3 or TRBV12-4 to TRBJ2-1, with TRBD2 matching over 9 bases. The V gene end was trimmed by 1 base and the J gene end by 8 bases; junction bases not matched to a gene: 9. CDR3 length: 16 residues.

The rearrangement joins TRBV6-5 to TRBJ2-3, with a possible D match to TRBD2 (5 bases). This CDR3 region has 15 residues. V lost 8 bases and J 8 bases, leaving 23 bases between the germline ends. Germline V gene lookup returns CDR1 MNHEY and CDR2 SVGAGI. The CDR3 coding sequence is TGTGCCAGCCGGGAAATAAGTCTAGGGCTAGGTACGCAGTATTTT. This translates into CASREISLGLGTQYF.

This clonotype turned up a few times. This sequence joins TRBV10-3 and TRBJ2-1; TRBD2 aligns across 12 bases. J lost 4 bases, V lost 6 bases, and 4 bases had no gene match. The CDR3 extends over 15 amino acids. Germline CDR1 ENHRY, CDR2 SYGVKD. CDR3 region: CAISWTSGTYNEQFF. In nucleotides, the CDR3 is TGTGCCATCAGCTGGACTAGCGGGACGTACAATGAGCAGTTCTTC.

The V call is TRBV5-5, the J call TRBJ1-4; D remains ambiguous. V shed 0 bases and J shed 3 bases, with 6 bases lying between them. CDR3 length equals 14 residues. In germline, CDR1 is SGHKS, CDR2 YYEKEE (reference sequence). CDR3 protein: CASSLAAANEKLFF. CDR3 nucleotide sequence: TGTGCCAGCAGCTTGGCGGCAGCTAATGAAAAACTGTTTTTT.

This clonotype occurred a few times. J is TRBJ2-1 and V is TRBV7-3, with 7 bases that match TRBD1. Unmatched junction bases numbered 21, after V lost 5 bases and J lost 2 bases. Germline assignment: CDR1 SGHTA and CDR2 FQGTGA. There are 20 residues in the CDR3. CDR3 amino acids: CASSPRTMAVGTVTYNEQFF. The CDR3 DNA is TGTGCCAGCAGCCCAAGAACTATGGCCGTTGGGACAGTCACCTACAATGAGCAGTTCTTC.

V is TRBV12-3 or TRBV12-4 and J is TRBJ1-6; D remains unclear. V lost 8 bases and J 0 bases, leaving 5 bases between the germline ends. This CDR3 region has 13 residues. The CDR3 loop reads CASSTSYNSPLHF. CDR3 bases: TGTGCCAGCTCCACCTCCTATAATTCACCCCTCCACTTT.